This T cell receptor beta chain was sequenced for a study of OX40 agonist ivuxolimab in advanced cancers. As for the study more broadly: Ivuxolimab was a fully human IgG2 agonistic monoclonal antibody targeting the costimulatory receptor OX40 (CD134). Among the roughly 52 dose-escalation patients, approximately 20 had hepatocellular carcinoma, about 15 melanoma, 9 renal cell carcinoma and 9 head and neck cancer. Patients were allowed to have had prior anti-PD-1, anti-PD-L1 or anti-CTLA-4 therapy, and 40% of the dose-escalation patients had previously received checkpoint inhibitors. The paper covers the monotherapy dose-escalation part of the phase I ivuxolimab trial, which included N ≈ 54 patients. Three dose-escalation patients achieved partial responses, one with hepatocellular carcinoma and two with cutaneous melanoma. Intravenous ivuxolimab was administered to patients every 2 weeks at six dose levels: 0.01, 0.1, 0.3, 1.5, 3 and 10 mg/kg. In the dose-escalation cohort, 75% to 85% of patients were male, and the mean age was 60 years with a range of roughly 20 to 85. The purpose of peripheral TCRbeta sequencing was to test whether ivuxolimab changed TCR sequence diversity and led to clonal T-cell expansion.

To sequence the TCRbeta CDR3 region, genomic DNA was isolated from the sorted cells. The immunoSEQ Assay was used to sequence the TCRbeta CDR3 regions. TCRdb took this table from immuneACCESS and kept in-frame rearrangements with V and J called. Such tables lack part of the clones; where checked against another copy, unresolved V genes explain under half of the gap, and the rest is unexplained. In all, the sample holds 90,000 to 100,000 clones, and approximately 80% of those were seen once. More than 1.1% of the sample goes to the ten largest clones. Note on this clone: Its cognate antigen has yet to be identified. Base qualities are missing; no much larger clone stands one base away.

Broader findings and caveats from the paper: Which antigens the clonally expanded peripheral T cells were specific for was not determined. Partial responders in the 0.1-3.0 mg/kg groups had among the lowest normalized peripheral clonal expansion, especially among CD8+ T cells. After ivuxolimab, expanded clones were on average more numerous among CD8+ T cells than among CD4+ T cells. Clonal expansion of both CD4+ and CD8+ blood T cells was observed from baseline to week 6 at doses 0.1 to 3.0 mg/kg. Low levels of normalized T-cell clonal expansion were also seen in some patients who did not respond.

Patients with autoimmune disease history or receiving systemic immunosuppression were excluded from the trial. Peripheral blood for TCR sequencing was collected from all dose cohorts at baseline, on cycle 4 day 1, and on cycle 7 day 1. The samples were taken from a phase I, first-in-human, multicenter, open-label dose-escalation trial of ivuxolimab. Adults with locally advanced or metastatic head and neck squamous cell, hepatocellular, melanoma or renal cell carcinoma were enrolled in the trial. Before TCR sequencing, CD4+ and CD8+ T cells were separately sorted from peripheral blood. Compared with germline, V lacks 6 bases and J lacks 3 bases; bases without a gene match: 7. CDR3 length: 13 amino acids, cysteine to phenylalanine. Just CDR3 DNA is preserved here, 39 bases in frame from base 1. Reading the germline V gene (reference sequence) gives CDR1 GTSNPN and CDR2 SVGIG.

The chain is assembled from TRBV30 and TRBJ2-7; 8 middle bases align to TRBD1. This receptor was identified in an adult with an advanced solid tumor such as melanoma, head and neck, liver or kidney cancer. The sample was CD4+ or CD8+ T cells sorted from blood, taken in a trial of the OX40 agonist ivuxolimab. The CDR3 region has the sequence CACPGQDIYEQYF. The DNA is TGTGCCTGTCCGGGACAGGATATCTACGAGCAGTACTTC.